These 2 T cell receptor beta chains originate from one sample sequenced in a study of shared clonotypes between healthy human individuals. Using immunoSEQ multiplex PCR, the repertoire was profiled, and TCRdb retains in-frame clones only, with some absent. The sample yields about 2.4 million clones, 93% seen once. Sequencing was performed on naive CD4+ T cells from PBMCs. Subset denoted: CD45RA+ positively selected. Every receptor here comes from a man younger than 35 in good health. Some clones in this sample may be carry-over from other donors' samples.

The chain uses TRBV7-8 and TRBJ2-2; TRBD2 matches at 12 bases. V gave up 5 bases and J gave up 4 bases; unmatched junction bases: 11. The CDR3 is 18 amino acids. CDR1 and CDR2 from the germline V gene are SGHVS and FQNEAQ. CDR3: CASSARLAGVQGTGELFF. CDR3 sequence (DNA): TGTGCCAGCAGCGCCCGACTAGCGGGAGTTCAGGGCACCGGGGAGCTGTTTTTT.

The CDR3 DNA reads as TGTGCCTGGACTAGCGGGTTTGGAGAGACCCAGTACTTC. Its protein product is CAWTSGFGETQYF. The chain links TRBV30 to TRBJ2-5; 8 nucleotides line up with TRBD2. After removal of 4 bases from V and 4 bases from J, the junction contained 5 bases not matched to a gene. CDR3 length: 13 amino acids. The germline gives CDR1 GTSNPN, CDR2 SVGIG (reference sequence).